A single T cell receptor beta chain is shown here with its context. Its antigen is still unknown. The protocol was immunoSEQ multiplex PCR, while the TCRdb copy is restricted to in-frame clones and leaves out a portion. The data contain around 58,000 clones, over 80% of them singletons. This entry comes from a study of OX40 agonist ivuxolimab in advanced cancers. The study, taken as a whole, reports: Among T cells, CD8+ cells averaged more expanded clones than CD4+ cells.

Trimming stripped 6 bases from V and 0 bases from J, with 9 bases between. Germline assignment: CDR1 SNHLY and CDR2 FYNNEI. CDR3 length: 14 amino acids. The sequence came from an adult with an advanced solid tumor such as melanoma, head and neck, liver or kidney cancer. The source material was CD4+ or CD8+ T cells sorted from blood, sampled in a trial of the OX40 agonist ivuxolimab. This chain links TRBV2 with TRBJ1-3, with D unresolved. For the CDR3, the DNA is TGTGCCAGCAGCCCAGCGAGCTCTGGAAACACCATATATTTT. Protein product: CASSPASSGNTIYF.